The entry that follows covers one T cell receptor (beta chain) sequence. Deletions cut 2 bases from V and 2 bases from J, with 12 bases between. This CDR3 region has 15 residues. This sample was taken from a study of CD8 T cells in Susac syndrome. The study sequenced TCR beta in blood CD8+ and CD4+ T cells. RNA was extracted with the RNeasy kit, and a quantity of about 0.5 to 1 ug was reverse transcribed using random hexamers. The TCR beta CDR3 was amplified by immunoSEQ multiplex PCR across 54 Vbeta, 13 Jbeta. TCRdb re-called the immunoSEQ multiplex PCR reads through MiXCR, storing one row per CDR3 protein. The sample has 84,000 or so distinct CDR3 sequences, approximately 93% seen once; the top ten hold about 0.99%.

Sample: CD8+ T cells from PBMCs. The clonotype originates from a human donor with Susac syndrome. V usage is TRBV12-3 or TRBV12-4 and J usage is TRBJ2-5; D unresolved. CDR3 bases: TGTGCCAGCAGTTTAAGTTCGTCCCTGCAAGAGACCCAGTACTTC. Protein: CASSLSSSLQETQYF.